This T cell receptor (beta chain) was identified in a study of T cell responses to AZD1222 COVID-19 vaccine. Regarding this clone: The target antigen is unknown. Distinct nucleotide sequences in the sample also encode this CDR3.

The study, taken as a whole, reports: Epitopes outside B.1.351 and B.1.1.7 mutated regions reportedly drew nearly half of spike TCRs. Dominant at 160-218 and 743-854, vaccine-associated CD4 TCRs also spanned spike. No day 14 peak samples; only post-peak repertoires were characterized. There were mostly white British donors and more females than males, and clonal diversity was possibly underestimated.

Method: immunoSEQ multiplex PCR; TCRdb's copy keeps in-frame clones and lacks some. The sample includes about 96,000 clones, about 88% of them seen just once. The CDR3 loop spans 12 amino acids. Trimming took 0 bases from V and 4 from J, leaving 2 bases between them. CDR1 is SGHDT and CDR2 is YYEEEE in the germline V gene. The genes are TRBV5-6 and TRBJ1-5; D gene unclear. The receptor comes from an adult in good health. This sample comprised peripheral blood, obtained on day 0 of AZD1222 vaccination. In DNA, the CDR3 is TGTGCCAGCAGCTTGGGGAATCAGCCCCAGCATTTT. It yields the protein CASSLGNQPQHF.